A selection of T cell receptor beta chains follows, all from one sample in a study of T cells after yellow fever vaccination. TCRdb fed the 5' RACE reads into MiXCR, producing one record per CDR3 protein. Of some 560,000 distinct CDR3 sequences listed, roughly a sixth are singletons. This material consisted of PBMCs, taken 5 days after the first yellow fever vaccination. The source of these receptors is a man aged 18 to 35 who received the YFV17D yellow fever vaccine. Both conserved end residues are part of each CDR3. The order of the fields is CDR3 DNA, CDR3 protein, V gene, J gene, clone size, D gene. D genes are given only for firm matches. Expanded clones get a size class; other rows say once, few or many, or leave the size out.

TGTGCCACCAGTGACCGTACCCAGGGACTAGCGGGGGGGCCAAATGAGCAGTTCTTC	CATSDRTQGLAGGPNEQFF	TRBV24-1	TRBJ2-1	few	TRBD2
TGTGCCAGCAGCCACCTATTGGGACTAGCGGGGGGGCAGGATACGCAGTATTTT	CASSHLLGLAGGQDTQYF	TRBV3-1	TRBJ2-3	few	TRBD2
TGTGCCAGCAGCTTAAACGACACGTGGACAGATACGCAGTATTTT	CASSLNDTWTDTQYF	TRBV7-3	TRBJ2-3	few	-
TGCGCCAGCAGCTTGGTCGCCAGGGCCGCCCTACTCTCTGGGGCCAACGTCCTGACTTTC	CASSLVARAALLSGANVLTF	TRBV5-1	TRBJ2-6	-	-
TGTGCCAGCACCCTTAGGCGGGCTACTCAAACAGATACGCAGTATTTT	CASTLRRATQTDTQYF	TRBV5-4	TRBJ2-3	-	-
TGTGCCAGCAGTTACTCTCGGGGGACCCAAGAGACCCAGTACTTC	CASSYSRGTQETQYF	TRBV6-5	TRBJ2-5	-	-
TGTGCCAGCAGCGCCCCCGACAGGGGGGACAATGAGCAGTTCTTC	CASSAPDRGDNEQFF	TRBV9	TRBJ2-1	few	TRBD1
TGTGCCAGCAGTCGGGACAGCCCTTTCACAGATACGCAGTATTTT	CASSRDSPFTDTQYF	TRBV12-3/TRBV12-4	TRBJ2-3	-	TRBD1
TGTGCCAGCAACCTAGCGGGGGGGGAGCTGTTTTTT	CASNLAGGELFF	TRBV7-3	TRBJ2-2	few	TRBD2
TGTGCCAGCAGTTTTGAAGGTCCGGGCAATCAGCCCCAGCATTTT	CASSFEGPGNQPQHF	TRBV12-3/TRBV12-4	TRBJ1-5	many	-
TGCGCCAGCAGCCAAGGAAACGGGAAACAGGGGTACAATGAGCAGTTCTTC	CASSQGNGKQGYNEQFF	TRBV4-3	TRBJ2-1	many	TRBD1
TGCGCCAGCAGCCAAGATATGACAGTTCCCTCTACGGGGGCCAACGTCCTGACTTTC	CASSQDMTVPSTGANVLTF	TRBV4-1	TRBJ2-6	-	-
TGTGCCAGCAGCTTTTCCCTGGTTGCGGAACACTCCGGGGAGCTGTTTTTT	CASSFSLVAEHSGELFF	TRBV7-9	TRBJ2-2	-	-
TGTGCCAGCCGGCCGACAGGGGACTCCTACAATGAGCAGTTCTTC	CASRPTGDSYNEQFF	TRBV2	TRBJ2-1	-	TRBD1
TGTGCCAGCCGAACATACGAGGGACAGGCGGATGGCTACACCTTC	CASRTYEGQADGYTF	TRBV6-1	TRBJ1-2	-	TRBD1
TGTGCCAGCAGCGTGGACCCGACAGGACTGACTGAGCAGTTCTTC	CASSVDPTGLTEQFF	TRBV9	TRBJ2-1	-	-
TGTGCCAGCATGCGTGGTTTCACAGATACGCAGTATTTT	CASMRGFTDTQYF	TRBV27	TRBJ2-3	many	-
TGTGCCAGCTCACCCCCACAGGGGATTGGCACCGGGGAGCTGTTTTTT	CASSPPQGIGTGELFF	TRBV18	TRBJ2-2	-	TRBD1
TGTGCCAGCAGCTGGACAGGGAACAATGAGCAGTTCTTC	CASSWTGNNEQFF	TRBV11-1	TRBJ2-1	-	TRBD1
TGTGCCAGCAGTAGACTAGCGCTCTACAATGAGCAGTTCTTC	CASSRLALYNEQFF	TRBV6-1	TRBJ2-1	-	TRBD2
TGTGCCAGCAGAGCCAAGCCGGGAGGGACTGAAGCTTTCTTT	CASRAKPGGTEAFF	TRBV3-1	TRBJ1-1	few	-
TGTGCCAGCAGCTTACCTTCCCGGGGCGGCTACACCTTC	CASSLPSRGGYTF	TRBV13	TRBJ1-2	few	-
TGTGCCAGCAGCGTAGGTTCGGGACAGGGGACAGATACGCAGTATTTT	CASSVGSGQGTDTQYF	TRBV9	TRBJ2-3	few	TRBD1
TGCAGTGCTGGGGCGGGCGGAACTGAAGCTTTCTTT	CSAGAGGTEAFF	TRBV20-1	TRBJ1-1	few	-
TGTGCCAGCAGTTTGGCGGGTTGGAACACTGAAGCTTTCTTT	CASSLAGWNTEAFF	TRBV12-3/TRBV12-4	TRBJ1-1	-	-
TGTGCCAGCAGCCCCCCCACTAGCACAGAGACCCAGTACTTC	CASSPPTSTETQYF	TRBV7-2	TRBJ2-5	few	-
TGTGCCAGCAGCTTAGGGTCCAAGGGAGACTACGAGCAGTACTTC	CASSLGSKGDYEQYF	TRBV7-6	TRBJ2-7	-	-
TGTGCCAGCAGCTCCCTGGGGGGCTGGGGAGATACGCAGTATTTT	CASSSLGGWGDTQYF	TRBV5-5	TRBJ2-3	-	-
TGTGCCAGCAGCCCACATCCGAAAGGTGACGAAAAACTGTTTTTT	CASSPHPKGDEKLFF	TRBV7-9	TRBJ1-4	few	-
TGTGCCACCACCTGGACCTGGAACACTGAAGCTTTCTTT	CATTWTWNTEAFF	TRBV28	TRBJ1-1	few	-
TGTGCCAGCAGTTTGACTAGCGGGGCGCGCTACAATGAGCAGTTCTTC	CASSLTSGARYNEQFF	TRBV27	TRBJ2-1	-	TRBD2
TGTGCCAGCAGCCCAGCCGTAGGTGAGCAGTTCTTC	CASSPAVGEQFF	TRBV5-6	TRBJ2-1	many	-
TGCGCCAGCAGCCAAGATCCAGGTTCCTACAATGAGCAGTTCTTC	CASSQDPGSYNEQFF	TRBV4-3	TRBJ2-1	-	-
TGCGCCAGCAGCTTGTTGACGGCGAGCTCCTACAATGAGCAGTTCTTC	CASSLLTASSYNEQFF	TRBV5-1	TRBJ2-1	-	-
TGCAGTGCCTCCTTCACAGATACGCAGTATTTT	CSASFTDTQYF	TRBV20-1	TRBJ2-3	-	-
TGTGCCAGCAGCCTTGACGGAGGCGCCAGTACGCAGTATTTT	CASSLDGGASTQYF	TRBV7-7	TRBJ2-3	-	-
TGTGCCAGCAGCGTAAGATATAACAGGTCTTTCGATGAGCAGTTCTTC	CASSVRYNRSFDEQFF	TRBV7-9	TRBJ2-1	many	-
TGTGCCAGCAGCTTAAGGAGACAGGGGGCGCTTACTAATGAAAAACTGTTTTTT	CASSLRRQGALTNEKLFF	TRBV7-2	TRBJ1-4	many	TRBD1
TGTGCCAGCAGCTTAACGGCGGGGGGTGAGACCCAGTACTTC	CASSLTAGGETQYF	TRBV7-2	TRBJ2-5	few	TRBD2
TGCGCCAGCAGCCAAGCCAAGGCCGGGACTAGTAGCCGGGGGGAAGAGACCCAGTACTTC	CASSQAKAGTSSRGEETQYF	TRBV4-1	TRBJ2-5	few	TRBD2
TGTGCCTGGAATAGGCGGGGGGCCGGGGAGCTGTTTTTT	CAWNRRGAGELFF	TRBV30	TRBJ2-2	-	TRBD2
TGTGCCACCGAGGACAGGGCTGAAAAACTGTTTTTT	CATEDRAEKLFF	TRBV24-1	TRBJ1-4	few	TRBD1
TGCAGCGTTGAGGACAGGCGGACCGGGGAGCTGTTTTTT	CSVEDRRTGELFF	TRBV29-1	TRBJ2-2	-	TRBD1
TGTGCCAGCACCTCGCTCAGGGTTCGGCAATGGACTGAAGCTTTCTTT	CASTSLRVRQWTEAFF	TRBV6-2/TRBV6-3	TRBJ1-1	few	-
TGCAGTGCCCTGACAGGAATTCTCCCCCCCCAGTACTTC	CSALTGILPPQYF	TRBV20-1	TRBJ2-5	few	-
TGTGCCAGCAGCGCCTCAGTTGGCACTGAAGCTTTCTTT	CASSASVGTEAFF	TRBV7-3	TRBJ1-1	few	-
TGTGCCAGCAGCGTAGTAACAGGGAGCACTGAAGCTTTCTTT	CASSVVTGSTEAFF	TRBV9	TRBJ1-1	-	-
TGTGCCAGCAGCCCTCAACAGGGGCGAGGGCCCCAGCATTTT	CASSPQQGRGPQHF	TRBV3-1	TRBJ1-5	few	TRBD1
TGTGCCAGCAGAAGCGGGACAGGAATAAACACAGATACGCAGTATTTT	CASRSGTGINTDTQYF	TRBV6-1	TRBJ2-3	-	-